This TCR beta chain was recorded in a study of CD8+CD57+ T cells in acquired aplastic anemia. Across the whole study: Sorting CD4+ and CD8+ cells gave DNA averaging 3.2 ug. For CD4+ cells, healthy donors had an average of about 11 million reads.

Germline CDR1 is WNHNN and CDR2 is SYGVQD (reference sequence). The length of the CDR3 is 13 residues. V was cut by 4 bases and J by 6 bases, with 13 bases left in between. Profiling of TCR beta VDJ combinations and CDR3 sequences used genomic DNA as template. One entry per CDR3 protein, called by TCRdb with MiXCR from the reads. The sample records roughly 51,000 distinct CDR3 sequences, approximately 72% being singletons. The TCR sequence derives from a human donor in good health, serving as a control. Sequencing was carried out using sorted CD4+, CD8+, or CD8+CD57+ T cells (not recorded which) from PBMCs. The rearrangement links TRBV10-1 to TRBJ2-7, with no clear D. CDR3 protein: CASSGRGVPEQYF. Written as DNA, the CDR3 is TGCGCCAGCAGTGGTCGTGGGGTCCCCGAGCAGTACTTC.